The source of this T cell receptor beta chain is a study of blood T cell repertoires in COVID-19. Across the whole study: Donors in the United States, Italy and Spain gave samples during acute or convalescent COVID-19. Nucleic acid was either cDNA or gDNA, and it came from T cells, B-cell-depleted T cells, or PBMCs.

Germline V CDR1 and CDR2: SGHTA, FQGTGA. V gave up 2 bases and J gave up 5 bases; unmatched junction bases: 0. This CDR3 contains 15 residues. Per the original methods: Estimated nucleated cell counts came from reference gene primer amplification. Sequencing was performed with immunoSEQ multiplex PCR; in TCRdb, only in-frame clones are kept and a portion is missing. V and J calls and clone size are copied from that table; D and trimming were computed from the DNA. The sample contains 35,000 or so clones, around 85% of which appear only once. This clone was seen just once. The TCR was taken from a man older than 75 with active or convalescent COVID-19. Sequencing input: peripheral blood. The chain couples TRBV7-3 to TRBJ2-5; the match to TRBD2 covers 15 bases. The CDR3 DNA is TGTGCCAGCAGCTTAGGGACTAGCGGGGGGGAGACCCAGTACTTC. Its protein product is CASSLGTSGGETQYF.